Each of the 9 T cell receptor beta chains below was sequenced from the same sample in a study of T cells in Graves' hyperthyroidism and ophthalmopathy. TCR beta CDR3 regions were amplified from RNA transcripts. The primer set for the first-round RT-PCR of the TCR CDR3 was HTBI. TCRdb re-analysed the multiplex PCR reads in MiXCR, keeping a single row per CDR3 protein. The sample contains around 690,000 distinct CDR3 sequences, around 20% of which appear only once. The sample consisted of blood. The origin of the receptors is a young man with Graves' ophthalmopathy.

V gene TRBV12-3 or TRBV12-4 combines with J gene TRBJ2-1; TRBD2 matches 8 bases. Germline trimming cut 6 bases from V and 14 bases from J; bases unmatched to any gene: 6. The CDR3 consists of 11 residues. CDR3 DNA: TGTGCCAGCAGCTATAGCGGGAAAGAGTTCTTC. It translates to CASSYSGKEFF.

V is TRBV10-1 and J is TRBJ1-5; D is uncertain. This CDR3 region has 12 residues. CDR1 and CDR2 (germline): WNHNN, SYGVQD (reference sequence). V shed 4 bases and J shed 6 bases, with 7 bases lying between them. The CDR3 DNA is TGCGCCAGCAGTGGCGGTCGTCAGCCCCAGCATTTT. Protein product: CASSGGRQPQHF.

The chain employs TRBV9 and TRBJ2-1; 8 bases agree with TRBD2. The germline V gene has CDR1 SGDLS and CDR2 YYNGEE. V was pared by 4 bases and J by 7 bases, with 13 bases of the junction left unmatched. The CDR3 covers 16 residues. Here the CDR3 reads CASSPQAGVVVNEQFF. DNA for the CDR3: TGTGCCAGCAGCCCCCAAGCGGGAGTGGTAGTAAATGAGCAGTTCTTC.

This clonotype was seen only a few times. A much larger clone differs from this one at a single base, so this may be a read error. The gene calls are TRBV11-2 and TRBJ2-1; a weak D match, TRBD1 (5 bases). V lost 2 bases to trimming and J lost 9 bases, with 14 bases between them. The germline gives CDR1 SGHAT, CDR2 FQNNGV. This CDR3 contains 14 residues. The CDR3 spells CASSLNRIGSEQFF. Written as DNA, the CDR3 is TGTGCCAGCAGCTTAAACAGGATTGGAAGTGAGCAGTTCTTC.

V is TRBV6-6 and J is TRBJ2-7, with D uncertain. The germline V gene encodes CDR1 MNHNY and CDR2 SVGAGI (reference sequence). Trimming left V 0 bases short and J 0 bases short, with 6 bases between. The CDR3 runs 14 residues. The CDR3 region has the DNA TGTGCCAGCAGTTACTCTAGGTCCTCCTACGAGCAGTACTTC. Translating it yields CASSYSRSSYEQYF.

This chain uses TRBV24-1 with TRBJ1-2; D may be TRBD1 (5 bases). The length of the CDR3 is 15 residues. Germline CDR1 and CDR2: KGHDR and SFDVKD. V lost 5 bases and J lost 3, with 15 bases in between. The CDR3 DNA is TGTGCCACCAGTGGAGCCGGGGACCCCGACTATGGCTACACCTTC. Residues: CATSGAGDPDYGYTF.

This clonotype turned up a few times. This chain links TRBV20-1 with TRBJ1-6; no firm D call. The length of the CDR3 is 14 residues. The germline V gene has CDR1 DFQATT and CDR2 SNEGSKA (reference sequence). V was cut by 3 bases and J by 2 bases, with 8 bases left in between. The DNA of the CDR3 is TGCAGTGCTAGGCCCGGACCCTATAATTCACCCCTCCACTTT. As protein: CSARPGPYNSPLHF.

This clonotype has a count of ten or more. CDR3 sequence: CASSHRSGSTNEKLFF. The CDR3 DNA sequence: TGTGCCAGCAGCCACCGAAGCGGATCAACTAATGAAAAACTGTTTTTT. The chain has TRBV3-1 and TRBJ1-4; D gene ambiguous. V dropped 3 bases and J dropped 0 bases, with 11 bases sitting between them. Looked up from germline, CDR1 is LGHDT and CDR2 is YNNKEL (reference sequence). This CDR3 contains 16 residues.

This clonotype was seen only a few times. V gene TRBV5-1 combines with J gene TRBJ2-2; the match to TRBD2 covers 15 bases. CDR3 size: 18 residues. V was pared by 6 bases and J by 2 bases, with 8 bases of the junction left unmatched. Germline assignment: CDR1 SGHRS and CDR2 YFSETQ. The CDR3 loop reads CASTSEGLAGGNTGELFF. In DNA form, the CDR3 reads TGCGCCAGCACCTCCGAGGGACTAGCGGGAGGTAACACCGGGGAGCTGTTTTTT.